This T cell receptor beta chain emerged from a study of blood T cell repertoires in COVID-19. At the level of the study: T cells, B-cell-depleted T cells, or PBMCs provided the cDNA or gDNA that served as material.

The CDR3 is made up of 17 amino acids. The germline gives CDR1 KGHSH, CDR2 LQKENI. Trimming at V came to 4 bases and at J to 8 bases, leaving 16 bases not matched to a gene. The table came from immunoSEQ multiplex PCR; TCRdb's copy has only in-frame clones and leaves some out. The sample includes fewer than 200,000 clones, 84% of them seen just once. The chain carries TRBV18 and TRBJ2-2; 7 bases map to TRBD2. This TCR came from a woman of 80 years or more with COVID-19, enrolled during active disease. Input material: peripheral blood. Here the CDR3 DNA reads TGTGCCAGCTCACTTACCCGGGACGGACTAGAAGTAGGGGAGCTGTTTTTT. This encodes CASSLTRDGLEVGELFF.